This passage covers 30 T cell receptor beta chains from one sample sequenced in a study of blood T cells in healthy people across ages. Alongside a J-beta primer mix, a sample-barcoded 5' primer served in a second PCR lasting roughly 6 to 11 cycles. TCRdb fed the 5' RACE reads into MiXCR, producing one record per CDR3 protein. This table has 700,000 to 900,000 distinct CDR3 sequences, roughly 25% appearing once. These data were likewise used in another study, on T cells of mothers and their children.

Sequencing was carried out using blood. Receptor source: a boy aged 5-17 years in good health.

This chain connects TRBV5-1 to TRBJ1-3; TRBD1 matches 7 bases. The CDR3 runs to 15 residues. Germline trimming cut 2 bases from V and 2 bases from J; bases unmatched to any gene: 4. The germline gives CDR1 SGHRS, CDR2 YFSETQ. The CDR3 loop reads CASSFPGQPGNTIYF. The CDR3 DNA reads as TGCGCCAGCAGCTTCCCGGGACAGCCTGGAAACACCATATATTTT.

The chain carries TRBV28 and TRBJ1-1; a weak D match, TRBD1 (6 bases). The CDR3 loop spans 13 amino acids. CDR1 is MDHEN, CDR2 SYDVKM, per germline. The V end was cut by 8 bases, the J end by 0 bases, with 10 bases between. CDR3 protein: CASSDRLNTEAFF. The CDR3 DNA sequence: TGTGCCAGCTCAGACAGGTTGAACACTGAAGCTTTCTTT.

J is TRBJ2-5 and V is TRBV28; the match to TRBD2 covers 11 bases. The V segment lost 10 bases and the J segment 5 bases; nucleotides outside the gene matches: 9. Germline V gives CDR1 MDHEN, CDR2 SYDVKM. CDR3 length: 14 amino acids. CDR3 amino acids: CANKTGLAVETQYF. The CDR3, as DNA: TGTGCCAACAAAACGGGACTAGCGGTGGAGACCCAGTACTTC.

The V call is TRBV3-1, the J call TRBJ2-5; 10 bases line up with TRBD2. The germline gives CDR1 LGHDT, CDR2 YNNKEL (reference sequence). There are 16 residues in the CDR3. Trimming at V came to 1 base and at J to 2 bases, leaving 4 bases not matched to a gene. The CDR3, as DNA: TGTGCCAGCAGCCAAGGGACTAGCGGAACGCAAGAGACCCAGTACTTC. Encoded protein: CASSQGTSGTQETQYF.

The chain uses TRBV12-3 or TRBV12-4 and TRBJ1-5, with D unresolved. This CDR3 comprises 14 residues. V was clipped by 2 bases and J by 0 bases, with 5 bases between them. DNA for the CDR3: TGTGCCAGCAGTTTATCGAGTAGCAATCAGCCCCAGCATTTT. Its protein product is CASSLSSSNQPQHF.

This chain uses TRBV5-1 with TRBJ1-2, with D unresolved. Germline values: CDR1 SGHRS, CDR2 YFSETQ. Trimming cost V 0 bases and J 1 base, with 19 bases left between them. The CDR3 has 18 amino acids. CDR3 sequence reads: CASSLANVGGQDNYGYTF. CDR3 bases: TGCGCCAGCAGCTTGGCCAACGTCGGCGGGCAGGATAACTATGGCTACACCTTC.

V usage is TRBV5-1 and J usage is TRBJ1-4; 9 bases are a match to TRBD1. The CDR3 extends over 14 amino acids. Trimming took 5 bases from V and 5 from J; bases not matched to a gene: 4. The germline gives CDR1 SGHRS, CDR2 YFSETQ. Written as DNA, the CDR3 is TGCGCCAGCAGACAGGGGACAGGGAATGAAAAACTGTTTTTT. This encodes CASRQGTGNEKLFF.

This clonotype turned up a few times. The genes are TRBV5-1 and TRBJ2-3; possible D gene TRBD1, 5 bases. The CDR3 has 15 amino acids. The V end lost 0 bases, the J end lost 5 bases, and 13 bases lay between the germline ends. Germline CDR1 and CDR2: SGHRS and YFSETQ. The CDR3 nucleotides are TGCGCCAGCAGCTTGGCCAGGGTGTCCGTAGATACGCAGTATTTT. Its translation: CASSLARVSVDTQYF.

The chain recombines TRBV9 with TRBJ1-4; D is uncertain. Germline CDR1 and CDR2: SGDLS and YYNGEE. The CDR3 sequence is 14 residues long. V was clipped by 0 bases and J by 8 bases, with 11 bases between them. CDR3 loop: CASSVAKVGEKLFF. The DNA of the CDR3 is TGTGCCAGCAGCGTAGCAAAGGTTGGCGAAAAACTGTTTTTT. Complete variable domain (other parts from reference TRBV9 and TRBJ1-4): DSGVTQTPKHLITATGQRVTLRCSPRSGDLSVYWYQQSLDQGLQFLIQYYNGEERAKGNILERFSAQQFPDLHSELNLSSLELGDSALYFCASSVAKVGEKLFFGSGTQLSVL.

This clonotype was seen repeatedly, ten times or more. The chain links TRBV5-1 to TRBJ2-5; the match to TRBD2 covers 12 bases. The CDR3 has 17 residues. V shed 1 base and J 2 bases; nucleotides not matched to a gene: 6. The germline gives CDR1 SGHRS, CDR2 YFSETQ. Here the CDR3 reads CASSLMPSGGEQETQYF. The CDR3 coding sequence is TGCGCCAGCAGCTTGATGCCTAGCGGGGGGGAGCAAGAGACCCAGTACTTC.

This sequence joins TRBV24-1 and TRBJ2-7; D not resolved. This CDR3 region has 15 residues. In germline, CDR1 is KGHDR, CDR2 SFDVKD. V dropped 4 bases and J dropped 0 bases, with 12 bases sitting between them. CDR3 amino acids: CATSDTRDNSYEQYF. The CDR3 nucleotides read TGTGCCACCAGTGACACTCGTGACAACTCCTACGAGCAGTACTTC.

This clonotype has just a few counts. The chain couples TRBV20-1 to TRBJ2-5; D is possibly TRBD2 (5 bases). Trimming removed 0 bases from V and 3 bases from J, with 8 bases in between. Germline V gene lookup returns CDR1 DFQATT and CDR2 SNEGSKA (reference sequence). CDR3 length: 13 residues. CDR3 sequence: CSARDAREETQYF. For the CDR3, the DNA is TGCAGTGCTAGAGATGCGAGGGAAGAGACCCAGTACTTC.

This clonotype was counted only a few times. This chain links TRBV24-1 with TRBJ2-5; D is perhaps TRBD1 or TRBD2 (6 bases each). The last part of the DNA fits TRBJ2-1 better; the J call may be wrong. The CDR3 runs to 13 residues. The germline gives CDR1 KGHDR, CDR2 SFDVKD. The CDR3 sequence: CATSESKGGEQFF. The CDR3, as DNA: TGTGCCACCAGTGAGTCAAAGGGGGGTGAGCAGTTCTTC.

This clonotype was seen a few times. The V call is TRBV18, the J call TRBJ2-5; D may be TRBD2 (5 bases). The germline V and J ends were trimmed by 3 bases and 4 bases, with 15 bases remaining between them. Germline CDR1 KGHSH, CDR2 LQKENI. The CDR3 extends over 15 amino acids. The CDR3 DNA follows: TGTGCCAGCTCACCGAACACCGGGGTTCCAGAGACCCAGTACTTC. This gives the protein CASSPNTGVPETQYF.

V is TRBV6-5 and J is TRBJ1-2, with D possibly TRBD1 on 5 matching bases. Germline loops: CDR1 MNHEY, CDR2 SVGAGI. V gave up 6 bases and J gave up 7 bases, with 15 bases separating them. The CDR3 totals 13 residues. CDR3 residues: CASRVGQGSGYTF. DNA of the CDR3: TGTGCCAGCAGAGTGGGGCAGGGTAGTGGCTACACCTTC.

CDR3 sequence: CASSFDGQAQETQYF. In DNA, the CDR3 is TGCGCCAGCAGCTTCGACGGACAGGCCCAAGAGACCCAGTACTTC. The J gene is TRBJ2-5, the V gene TRBV5-1; TRBD1 matches at 7 bases. The trim removed 2 bases at V and 1 base at J, leaving 5 bases unmatched. There are 15 residues in the CDR3. CDR1 and CDR2 (germline): SGHRS, YFSETQ.

The rearrangement links TRBV10-3 to TRBJ2-1, with 11 bases that match TRBD1. The last part of the DNA fits TRBJ2-5 better; the J call may be wrong. This CDR3 has 16 residues. CDR1 is ENHRY and CDR2 is SYGVKD in the germline V gene. The CDR3 sequence is CAISGRDRGLQETQYF. The DNA of the CDR3 is TGTGCCATCAGTGGAAGGGACAGGGGGTTGCAAGAGACCCAGTACTTC.

This clonotype was found a few times. The J gene is TRBJ2-5, the V gene TRBV11-2; 7 nucleotides align to TRBD2. The junction had 3 bases not matched to a gene; V was cut back by 3 bases and J by 5 bases. Germline lookup yields CDR1 SGHAT and CDR2 FQNNGV. The CDR3 is 13 amino acids. The DNA of the CDR3 is TGTGCCAGCAGCTTCACTAGCGAGGAGACCCAGTACTTC. Residues: CASSFTSEETQYF.

This chain connects TRBV27 to TRBJ1-4; the D is unclear. The CDR3 is made up of 14 amino acids. Germline CDR1 MNHEY, CDR2 SMNVEV (reference sequence). V lost 6 bases and J lost 0, with 8 bases in between. CDR3 bases: TGTGCCAGCAGCCTGATATCAACTAATGAAAAACTGTTTTTT. It yields the protein CASSLISTNEKLFF.

In this sample, this clonotype turned up a few times. CDR3 region: CASSPVDPIGNEQFF. The CDR3 DNA reads TGTGCCAGCAGCCCCGTGGACCCGATTGGAAATGAGCAGTTCTTC. V usage is TRBV9 and J usage is TRBJ2-5; D is unresolved. The end of the DNA is better explained by TRBJ2-1, so the J call may be wrong. The CDR3 is 15 residues long. Germline V lookup: CDR1 SGDLS, CDR2 YYNGEE.

The V call is TRBV7-6, the J call TRBJ2-7, with 8 positions matching TRBD1. The CDR3 runs to 16 residues. The V gene end was trimmed by 5 bases and the J gene end by 0 bases; junction bases not matched to a gene: 9. Germline V gene sequence: CDR1 SGHVS, CDR2 FNYEAQ. CDR3 sequence reads: CASSTHRGTSSYEQYF. The CDR3 DNA sequence: TGTGCCAGCAGCACACACAGGGGGACCAGCTCCTACGAGCAGTACTTC.

This sequence joins TRBV30 and TRBJ2-4; TRBD1 matches 8 bases. The CDR3 covers 13 residues. J lost 7 bases, V lost 8 bases, and 10 bases had no gene match. The V gene's germline CDR1 is GTSNPN and CDR2 SVGIG (reference sequence). The DNA of the CDR3 is TGTGCCGCTCACAGGGGGTGGAAGAACATTCAGTACTTC. It is translated as CAAHRGWKNIQYF.

This chain uses TRBV4-1 with TRBJ1-3; unclear D gene. With 2 bases removed from V and 2 bases from J, the gap between germline ends came to 19 bases. The CDR3 is 18 residues long. CDR1 is MGHRA and CDR2 is YSYEKL in the germline V gene. The CDR3 sequence is CASSQPPGRVIAGNTIYF. CDR3 in DNA: TGCGCCAGCAGCCAACCCCCCGGAAGGGTGATAGCTGGAAACACCATATATTTT.

The chain recombines TRBV18 with TRBJ1-1; D gene ambiguous. The CDR3 runs to 12 residues. Germline assignment: CDR1 KGHSH and CDR2 LQKENI. V gave up 3 bases and J gave up 4 bases, with 6 bases separating them. The chain's CDR3 is CASSPYSTEAFF. CDR3 sequence (DNA): TGTGCCAGCTCACCTTACAGCACTGAAGCTTTCTTT.

The rearrangement uses TRBV3-1 and TRBJ2-4, with 7 bases fitting TRBD2. The CDR3 length is 14 residues. Germline lookup yields CDR1 LGHDT and CDR2 YNNKEL (reference sequence). J was trimmed by 8 bases and V by 0 bases; bases with no gene match: 4. The CDR3 sequence is CASSQDAAGYIQYF. The CDR3 DNA reads as TGTGCCAGCAGCCAAGATGCAGCGGGGTACATTCAGTACTTC.

The chain joins TRBV5-1 to TRBJ2-3; TRBD2 aligns across 13 bases. Germline V gives CDR1 SGHRS, CDR2 YFSETQ. This CDR3 region has 17 residues. J lost 5 bases, V lost 3 bases, and 9 bases had no gene match. The CDR3 loop is CASSSGTSGARGDTQYF. The DNA for the CDR3 is TGCGCCAGCAGCTCCGGGACTAGCGGGGCGAGGGGAGATACGCAGTATTTT.

This clonotype turned up a few times. The V call is TRBV27, the J call TRBJ2-1; TRBD1 is a possible D gene (6 bases). Germline V lookup: CDR1 MNHEY, CDR2 SMNVEV (reference sequence). The V gene lost 2 bases and the J gene lost 5 bases, with 13 bases spanning the gap. The CDR3 runs 15 residues. The CDR3 is CASSLRQGRHNEQFF. As DNA, the CDR3 is TGTGCCAGCAGTTTAAGGCAGGGGAGACACAATGAGCAGTTCTTC.

The chain uses TRBV27 and TRBJ2-3; a weak D match, TRBD2 (6 bases). The germline CDR1 and CDR2 sequences are MNHEY and SMNVEV (reference sequence). V was shortened by 2 bases and J by 0 bases, with 12 bases between the two germline ends. The CDR3 has 16 residues. CDR3 sequence (DNA): TGTGCCAGCAGTTTACTCGGGGACTCTAGCACAGATACGCAGTATTTT. This translates into CASSLLGDSSTDTQYF.

This clonotype has just a few counts. The rearrangement uses TRBV7-6 and TRBJ2-5; D not resolved. V dropped 5 bases and J dropped 4 bases, with 11 bases sitting between them. This CDR3 has 13 amino acids. From germline, CDR1 is SGHVS and CDR2 FNYEAQ. CDR3 region: CASSEDWGETQYF. CDR3 DNA: TGTGCCAGCAGCGAAGACTGGGGAGAGACCCAGTACTTC.

The chain recombines TRBV20-1 with TRBJ1-1; D remains ambiguous. This CDR3 region has 13 residues. With 6 bases removed from V and 4 bases from J, the gap between germline ends came to 15 bases. Germline loops: CDR1 DFQATT, CDR2 SNEGSKA (reference sequence). Written as DNA, the CDR3 is TGCAGTGCCTCCCCGGGATTTTCCACTGAAGCTTTCTTT. Protein: CSASPGFSTEAFF.